Each of the 20 T cell receptor beta chains below was sequenced from the same sample in a study of regulatory T cells in long-lasting Graves disease. Building of the TCR beta libraries involved iRepertoire HTBI primers and Arm-PCR of CDR3 regions. MiXCR, applied by TCRdb to the multiplex PCR reads, yields one record per CDR3 protein. The repertoire has hundreds of thousands of distinct CDR3 sequences, about 16% of them found once; the top ten carry roughly 25%. The time point: newly diagnosed GD, antithyroid drugs for less than 3 months. Following extraction of RNA from PBMCs, that RNA was used to make the TCR library. The data also belong to a second study, concerning T cells in Graves' hyperthyroidism and ophthalmopathy.

The source was peripheral blood mononuclear cells (PBMCs), collected at new diagnosis, from a patient treated with antithyroid drugs. These receptor sequences come from a woman aged 40-60 years with Graves disease.

This clonotype was observed a few times. J is TRBJ2-5 and V is TRBV11-2; D assignment may be TRBD1 or TRBD2 (5 bases each). Per germline, CDR1 SGHAT and CDR2 FQNNGV. CDR3 length: 15 residues. V lost 4 bases, J lost 1 base, and 13 bases lay in between. The CDR3 sequence: CASSSTPGPQETQYF. In DNA form, the CDR3 reads TGTGCCAGCAGCTCTACGCCGGGGCCCCAAGAGACCCAGTACTTC.

This clonotype appeared many times. The V call is TRBV12-3 or TRBV12-4, the J call TRBJ2-3; the match to TRBD2 covers 9 bases. The V and J ends lost 6 bases and 0 bases, in that order; junction bases with no gene match: 7. The CDR3 has 16 residues. For the CDR3, the DNA is TGTGCCAGCAGCCAAAGGCTAGCGGGGAGCACAGATACGCAGTATTTT. Amino acid sequence: CASSQRLAGSTDTQYF.

This clonotype was seen more than once but under ten times. CDR3 in amino acids: CASSPDTVDEQYF. CDR3 DNA sequence: TGTGCCAGCAGTCCCGATACGGTGGACGAGCAGTACTTC. V usage is TRBV7-9 and J usage is TRBJ2-7; D unresolved. Trimming removed 6 bases from V and 5 bases from J, with 14 bases in between. The V gene's germline CDR1 is SEHNR and CDR2 FQNEAQ (reference sequence). The CDR3 length is 13 residues.

This clonotype was found a few times. V usage is TRBV29-1 and J usage is TRBJ1-2; possibly TRBD1 for D (6 bases). This CDR3 is built from 12 residues. Germline V gene sequence: CDR1 SQVTM, CDR2 ANQGSEA. Trimming shortened V by 6 bases and J by 8 bases, and 16 bases separated the two germline ends. In DNA form, the CDR3 reads TGCAGCGTGTCAATGGGGGGGCTCGGCTACACCTTC. It encodes CSVSMGGLGYTF.

J is TRBJ2-6 and V is TRBV30; no clear D. CDR3 length: 15 amino acids. The germline V gene encodes CDR1 GTSNPN and CDR2 SVGIG (reference sequence). V dropped 1 base and J dropped 2 bases, with 9 bases sitting between them. CDR3 sequence (DNA): TGTGCCTGGAGTGCATTGGGCCCTGGGGCCAACGTCCTGACTTTC. Its protein product is CAWSALGPGANVLTF. Full variable domain (outside the CDR3, taken from reference TRBV30 and TRBJ2-6): SQTIHQWPATLVQPVGSPLSLECTVEGTSNPNLYWYRQAAGRGLQLLFYSVGIGQISSEVPQNLSASRPQDRQFILSSKKLLLSDSGFYLCAWSALGPGANVLTFGAGSRLTVL.

V is TRBV25-1 and J is TRBJ1-1, with TRBD1 matching 7 bases. The V gene end was trimmed by 6 bases and the J gene end by 1 base; junction bases not matched to a gene: 8. CDR3 length equals 15 residues. CDR1 MGHDK and CDR2 SYGVNS come from the germline V gene. The CDR3 coding sequence is TGTGCCAGCAGAGGGACAGCGCCTAAGAACACTGAAGCTTTCTTT. Its protein product is CASRGTAPKNTEAFF. The whole variable domain, remainder taken from reference TRBV25-1 and TRBJ1-1, is EADIYQTPRYLVIGTGKKITLECSQTMGHDKMYWYQQDPGMELHLIHYSYGVNSTEKGDLSSESTVSRIRTEHFPLTLESARPSHTSQYLCASRGTAPKNTEAFFGQGTRLTVV.

The sample holds a few counts of this clonotype. This chain connects TRBV6-1 to TRBJ2-7, with 9 bases identical to TRBD1. The V and J ends lost 6 bases and 6 bases, in that order; junction bases with no gene match: 12. The CDR3 has 15 amino acids. Germline V gene lookup returns CDR1 MNHNS and CDR2 SASEGT. The CDR3 DNA follows: TGTGCCAGCAGCCGGGGGGACAGGGAGTGGGGCGAGCAGTACTTC. It yields the protein CASSRGDREWGEQYF.

This clonotype was detected a few times. The genes are TRBV30 and TRBJ1-1; no firm D call. In germline, CDR1 is GTSNPN, CDR2 SVGIG (reference sequence). The germline V and J ends were trimmed by 3 bases and 0 bases, with 5 bases remaining between them. The CDR3 is 12 amino acids. CDR3 DNA sequence: TGTGCCTGGAGAAGACTGAACACTGAAGCTTTCTTT. Translating gives CAWRRLNTEAFF.

This clonotype was counted only a few times. The chain couples TRBV6-2 or TRBV6-3 to TRBJ2-3, with a possible D match to TRBD2 (6 bases). The CDR3 is 13 amino acids. The V gene lost 7 bases and the J gene lost 5 bases, with 13 bases spanning the gap. Germline CDR1 and CDR2: MNHEY and SVGEGT. The CDR3 DNA sequence: TGTGCCAGCACTCCCGGGGGTCTAGATACGCAGTATTTT. This codes for CASTPGGLDTQYF.

The table lists this clonotype with many counts. CDR3 sequence: CSVDGGGEVEQFF. CDR3 bases: TGCAGCGTTGACGGCGGGGGGGAAGTCGAGCAGTTCTTC. The rearrangement joins TRBV29-1 to TRBJ2-1; 9 bases map to TRBD2. CDR1 and CDR2 (germline): SQVTM, ANQGSEA. The V segment lost 3 bases and the J segment 10 bases; nucleotides outside the gene matches: 7. The CDR3 extends over 13 amino acids.

This clonotype was found many times. V gene TRBV2 combines with J gene TRBJ2-2; D perhaps matches TRBD2 (5 bases). V was shortened by 8 bases and J by 0 bases, with 13 bases between the two germline ends. Germline CDR1 is SNHLY and CDR2 is FYNNEI. This CDR3 contains 15 residues. CDR3 nucleotide sequence: TGTGCCAGCGCAATCTCCGGGACGAACACCGGGGAGCTGTTTTTT. This translates into CASAISGTNTGELFF. Using reference TRBV2 and TRBJ2-2 for the parts outside the CDR3, the full variable domain is EPEVTQTPSHQVTQMGQEVILRCVPISNHLYFYWYRQILGQKVEFLVSFYNNEISEKSEIFDDQFSVERPDGSNFTLKIRSTKLEDSAMYFCASAISGTNTGELFFGEGSRLTVL.

This clonotype showed up just a few times. J is TRBJ1-1 and V is TRBV20-1; the D is unclear. The V end was cut by 3 bases, the J end by 0 bases, with 11 bases between. The CDR3 runs to 14 residues. CDR1 DFQATT and CDR2 SNEGSKA come from the germline V gene (reference sequence). The CDR3 protein is CSASEAAMNTEAFF. CDR3 DNA: TGCAGTGCTAGTGAGGCAGCCATGAACACTGAAGCTTTCTTT.

This clonotype was seen only once. Possible read error: a much larger clone is one base away. The J gene is TRBJ1-1, the V gene TRBV20-1, with D perhaps matching TRBD1 (6 bases). Trimming removed 0 bases at V and 3 bases at J, with 11 bases between. Germline V gene data show CDR1 as DFQATT and CDR2 as SNEGSKA (reference sequence). This CDR3 comprises 14 residues. CDR3 in DNA: TGCAGTGCTAGAGATGGGTCAGGGGACACTGAAGCTTTCTTT. This sequence encodes CSARDGSGDTEAFF.

This clonotype was counted many times. The rearrangement links TRBV30 to TRBJ2-1; 12 bases match TRBD1. The CDR3 is made up of 14 amino acids. The germline gives CDR1 GTSNPN, CDR2 SVGIG (reference sequence). With V trimmed by 2 bases and J by 11 bases, 7 bases remained unmatched. The DNA of the CDR3 is TGTGCCTGGAGTAAGGGACAGGGGGCGGTGAAGCAGTTCTTC. Translated: CAWSKGQGAVKQFF. The variable domain in full, completed from reference TRBV30 and TRBJ2-1, reads SQTIHQWPATLVQPVGSPLSLECTVEGTSNPNLYWYRQAAGRGLQLLFYSVGIGQISSEVPQNLSASRPQDRQFILSSKKLLLSDSGFYLCAWSKGQGAVKQFFGPGTRLTVL.

The rearrangement uses TRBV6-1 and TRBJ1-6, with 11 positions matching TRBD1. Germline V gene data show CDR1 as MNHNS and CDR2 as SASEGT. Trimming removed 3 bases from V and 6 bases from J; junction bases left unmatched: 7. CDR3 size: 17 residues. DNA of the CDR3: TGTGCCAGCAGTGAGTTTGGACAGGGGGCGAGTAATTCACCCCTCCACTTT. Its protein product is CASSEFGQGASNSPLHF.

This clonotype was recorded at least ten times. This chain links TRBV11-3 with TRBJ2-5; D remains ambiguous. Trimming removed 2 bases at V and 4 bases at J, with 8 bases between. Germline lookup yields CDR1 SGHNT and CDR2 YENEEA. CDR3 length equals 13 residues. The CDR3 region is CASSLNIRETQYF. CDR3 coding DNA: TGTGCCAGCAGCTTAAACATCCGAGAGACCCAGTACTTC.

The chain is built from TRBV6-1 and TRBJ2-5; 11 bases line up with TRBD1. This CDR3 region has 16 residues. Per germline, CDR1 MNHNS and CDR2 SASEGT. V lost 7 bases to trimming and J lost 3 bases; unmatched junction nucleotides: 10. As DNA, the CDR3 is TGTGCCAGCAATCCGACGGGACAGGGGGGTGAAGAGACCCAGTACTTC. Protein sequence: CASNPTGQGGEETQYF.

Only a few counts were recorded for this clonotype. The chain has TRBV6-1 and TRBJ2-7, with D hard to call. The CDR3 runs to 14 residues. Looked up from germline, CDR1 is MNHNS and CDR2 is SASEGT. V lost 6 bases, J lost 3 bases, and 15 bases lay in between. CDR3 sequence (DNA): TGTGCCAGCAGGGCGCCCGGCCACATCTACGAGCAGTACTTC. Protein sequence: CASRAPGHIYEQYF.

This clonotype was seen ten or more times. V usage is TRBV5-1 and J usage is TRBJ2-3; 10 nucleotides match TRBD2. The CDR3 length is 16 residues. The V segment lost 4 bases and the J segment 2 bases; nucleotides outside the gene matches: 7. Germline V gene sequence: CDR1 SGHRS, CDR2 YFSETQ. In DNA, the CDR3 is TGCGCCAGCAGCATGATAGCGGGGGGCTCCACAGATACGCAGTATTTT. Translated: CASSMIAGGSTDTQYF.

This clonotype was recorded many times. The rearrangement links TRBV7-2 to TRBJ2-3; a weak D match, TRBD2 (6 bases). CDR3 length equals 16 residues. Germline CDR1 and CDR2: SGHTA and FQGNSA. V lost 5 bases and J 5 bases, leaving 20 bases between the germline ends. The CDR3 DNA is TGTGCCAGCAGCCCACAAGGAGGGGATCCCGGAGATACGCAGTATTTT. Its protein product is CASSPQGGDPGDTQYF.